This T cell receptor beta chain was captured in a study of T cell responses to AZD1222 COVID-19 vaccine. Whole-study results and caveats: Rises in breadth and depth of Spike-specific TCRs came after two AZD1222 doses.

Germline V CDR1 and CDR2: SGHTA, FQGNSA. V dropped 1 base and J dropped 1; count of bases not matched to a gene: 2. The CDR3 is made up of 15 amino acids. Here immunoSEQ multiplex PCR was the method, and the copy in TCRdb shows in-frame clones only, minus some. This sample yields more than 90,000 clones, of which about 82% are seen a single time; 1.2% to 1.5% belongs to the top ten. Details on this clone: Its antigen is currently unknown.

The chain couples TRBV7-2 to TRBJ1-2; 8 nucleotides agree with TRBD1. This receptor was taken from an adult in good health. This sample comprised peripheral blood, obtained on day 0 of AZD1222 vaccination. In DNA form, the CDR3 reads TGTGCCAGCAGCTTAGGAACAGGGGGTAACTATGGCTACACCTTC. Protein: CASSLGTGGNYGYTF.